The 5 T cell receptor beta chains reported below all come from one sample, sequenced in a study of human T cells and chemical hapten exposure. MiXCR, applied by TCRdb to the RACE reads, yields one record per CDR3 protein. The data show roughly 50,000 distinct CDR3 sequences, with 9.5% to 11% seen just once and less than 2% held by the top ten. Time point in this sample: patch test 1, 2 weeks after DPC sensitization. The treatment: therapeutic diphenylcyclopropenone sensitization with weekly scalp DPC. Total RNA came from unfractionated whole blood. Sequenced here: whole blood, sampled in connection with sensitization to the hapten diphenylcyclopropenone (DPC). These receptors were obtained from a woman between 40 and 50 years old with alopecia areata. Some clones in this sample may be carry-over from other donors' samples.

This clonotype came up a few times. CDR3 sequence (DNA): TGTGCCAGCAGTTTAGCCCAGGGTAATGAGCAGTTCTTC. It codes for CASSLAQGNEQFF. The rearrangement links TRBV12-3 or TRBV12-4 to TRBJ2-1, with TRBD1 as a possible D gene (5 bases). The CDR3 is 13 amino acids. V was pared by 0 bases and J by 7 bases, with 7 bases between.

This clonotype was seen a handful of times. One end of the junction does not line up with germline, which may come from a read error. This chain uses TRBV7-7 with TRBJ2-7; possible D gene TRBD1, 6 bases. The CDR3 is 15 amino acids. CDR1 is SSHAT and CDR2 is FNYEAQ in the germline V gene (reference sequence). CDR3 nucleotide sequence: TGTGCTAGCAGCCCCGGCCAGGGGTTCTTCTACGAGCAGTACTTC. This codes for CASSPGQGFFYEQYF.

This clonotype has at least ten counts. This rearrangement joins TRBV18 to TRBJ2-7; D not resolved. Trimming took off 3 bases at V and 0 bases at J, with 9 bases between the two ends. Per the germline V gene, CDR1 is KGHSH and CDR2 is LQKENI. The CDR3 is 14 residues long. CDR3 protein: CASSPLPSSYEQYF. CDR3 sequence (DNA): TGTGCCAGCTCACCCCTCCCGAGCTCCTACGAGCAGTACTTC.

This clonotype was found many times. The genes are TRBV7-2 and TRBJ2-3; 12 bases match TRBD2. This CDR3 is 16 amino acids long. CDR1 SGHTA and CDR2 FQGNSA come from the germline V gene. V gave up 5 bases and J gave up 5 bases; unmatched junction bases: 8. CDR3 bases: TGTGCCAGCAGCGCTAGCGGGGGGGCAATGGAAGATACGCAGTATTTT. As protein: CASSASGGAMEDTQYF.

V is TRBV2 and J is TRBJ2-5; the D is unclear. The CDR3 has 14 residues. The V end lost 1 base, the J end lost 0 bases, and 6 bases lay between the germline ends. Germline CDR1 reads SNHLY; CDR2 reads FYNNEI. In nucleotides, the CDR3 is TGTGCCAGCAGTGAAGTAGCCAACCAAGAGACCCAGTACTTC. It codes for CASSEVANQETQYF.